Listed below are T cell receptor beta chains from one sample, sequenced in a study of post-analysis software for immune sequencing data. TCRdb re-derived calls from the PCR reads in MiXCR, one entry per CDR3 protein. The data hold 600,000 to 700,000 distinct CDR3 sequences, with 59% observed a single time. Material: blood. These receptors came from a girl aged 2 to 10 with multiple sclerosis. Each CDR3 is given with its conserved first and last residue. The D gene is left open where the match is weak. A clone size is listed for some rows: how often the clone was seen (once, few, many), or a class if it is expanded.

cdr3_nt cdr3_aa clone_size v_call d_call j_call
TGTGCCAGCAGCAGACGGGACAGAACCGTGAACACTGAAGCTTTCTTT CASSRRDRTVNTEAFF NA TRBV5-5 TRBD1 TRBJ1-1
TGTGCCACCAGCAGAGATTCGGGGTCCGGGGCCAACGTCCTGACTTTC CATSRDSGSGANVLTF NA TRBV15 NA TRBJ2-6
TGTGCCAGCAGCCAAGCTAGCGCCTCCTACAATGAGCAGTTCTTC CASSQASASYNEQFF NA TRBV14 NA TRBJ2-1
TGTGCCAGCAGTTTACGTGGGGGGGCCTACAATGAGCAGTTCTTC CASSLRGGAYNEQFF NA TRBV12-3/TRBV12-4 TRBD2 TRBJ2-1
TGTGCCAGCAGCCAAGAGGTGGGGACCTACAATGAGCAGTTCTTC CASSQEVGTYNEQFF NA TRBV4-2 NA TRBJ2-1
TGTGCCAGCAGTTTCCGGGCACTAGAGGCCTACAATGGGCAGTTCTTC CASSFRALEAYNGQFF few TRBV12-3/TRBV12-4 NA TRBJ2-1
TGCAGTGCACCGCGACCGGGGGACTATGGCTACACCTTC CSAPRPGDYGYTF NA TRBV20-1 NA TRBJ1-2
TGTGCCAGCAGTATGGAGTCCCCCTACAATGAGCAGTTCTTC CASSMESPYNEQFF NA TRBV6-1 NA TRBJ2-1
TGTGCCACCAGCCAGGGGGGGACAGATACGCAGTATTTT CATSQGGTDTQYF NA TRBV24-1 NA TRBJ2-3
TGTGCCAGCTCACCCATGGCCGGGTCCACTAGAAACACCATATATTTT CASSPMAGSTRNTIYF NA TRBV18 NA TRBJ1-3
TGCGCCAGCAGCCAAGATTGGGACGGGGATACGCAGTATTTT CASSQDWDGDTQYF NA TRBV4-3 NA TRBJ2-3
TGTGCCAGCAGCTTAATGCTCGGCTCAGGGGGCGCGGGATACAATGAGCAGTTCTTC CASSLMLGSGGAGYNEQFF few TRBV7-9 TRBD1 TRBJ2-1
TGTGCCATCAGTGAGTTAGCGGGAGGCAATGAGCAGTTCTTC CAISELAGGNEQFF NA TRBV10-3 TRBD2 TRBJ2-1
TGTGCCAGTGAACAGGGGATTCGATCCTATAATTCACCCCTCCACTTT CASEQGIRSYNSPLHF NA TRBV19 TRBD1 TRBJ1-6
TGTGCCAGCAGCACAGGAGAGACAGATCCGTTCTCTGGGGCCAACGTCCTGACTTTC CASSTGETDPFSGANVLTF few TRBV21-1 NA TRBJ2-6
TGCGCCAGCGGCCTTCCGGGACTAGCTGTATGGGAGCAGTACTTC CASGLPGLAVWEQYF NA TRBV10-2 TRBD2 TRBJ2-7
TGCAGCGGGGCGGGGGGACTCCAAGAGACCCAGTACTTC CSGAGGLQETQYF NA TRBV29-1 TRBD2 TRBJ2-5
TGCGCCAGCAGCCCGTATAATCAGGGGGCCCAAGAGACCCAGTACTTC CASSPYNQGAQETQYF NA TRBV4-1 TRBD1 TRBJ2-5
TGTGCCAGCAGCTTAGTCTCGGCAGGGGGAGATTCACCCCTCCACTTT CASSLVSAGGDSPLHF NA TRBV7-2 TRBD1 TRBJ1-6
TGTGCCATCAGTGAGTCGGCCGGACAGGGGGCTGGCGAGCAGTACTTC CAISESAGQGAGEQYF NA TRBV10-3 TRBD1 TRBJ2-7
TGTGCCAGTCAAAGAGGGAGTGGCGAGCAGTACTTC CASQRGSGEQYF few TRBV3-1 NA TRBJ2-7
TGCAGTGCTAGAGATTGGGAGGGGGCAGGCTACAATGAGCAGTTCTTC CSARDWEGAGYNEQFF NA TRBV20-1 NA TRBJ2-1
TGCGCCAGCAGCTTGGCCCCCCAGGGGGCGGCCTACAATGAGCAGTTCTTC CASSLAPQGAAYNEQFF few TRBV5-1 TRBD1 TRBJ2-1
TGCGCCAGCAGCCAAGAAGGGAGGAGTGACGCAGATACGCAGTATTTT CASSQEGRSDADTQYF NA TRBV4-3 NA TRBJ2-3
TGTGCCAGCGGTTACTCGGCGGGCAATTCCTACAATGAGCAGTTCTTC CASGYSAGNSYNEQFF NA TRBV6-5 NA TRBJ2-1
TGTGCCAGCAGCCCGTTCGGCCCCGAAAGGTCCGAGCAGTACTTC CASSPFGPERSEQYF once TRBV7-2 NA TRBJ2-7
TGTGCCAGCAAAGGGACAGGGCAGGGAAACATTCAGTACTTC CASKGTGQGNIQYF NA TRBV2 TRBD1 TRBJ2-4
TGTGCCATCAGTGAGTCGTCTAGCGGGAGGACGAACACCGGGGAGCTGTTTTTT CAISESSSGRTNTGELFF NA TRBV10-3 TRBD2 TRBJ2-2
TGTGCCACCGGGACGGCGAACACCGGGGAGCTGTTTTTT CATGTANTGELFF NA TRBV24-1 NA TRBJ2-2
TGTGCCAGCAGTGACGTTAGCGGGAGGGCTTACGGAGATACGCAGTATTTT CASSDVSGRAYGDTQYF NA TRBV6-1 TRBD2 TRBJ2-3
TGCAGCGTTGTAGGGGGGGCGCGGAACACTGAAGCTTTCTTT CSVVGGARNTEAFF few TRBV29-1 NA TRBJ1-1
TGTGCCAGCAGCCGCGGGACTGTGAGCTCCTACAATGAGCAGTTCTTC CASSRGTVSSYNEQFF NA TRBV7-8 NA TRBJ2-1
TGCGCCAGCAGCTTAATCACGGCTGACACTGAAGCTTTCTTT CASSLITADTEAFF few TRBV5-5 NA TRBJ1-1
TGTGCCAGCAGCCCCTCAGACGGGGGCTACAATGAGCAGTTCTTC CASSPSDGGYNEQFF NA TRBV3-1 NA TRBJ2-1
TGCAGCGTTGAATGGGACAGTTCCTACGAGCAGTACTTC CSVEWDSSYEQYF NA TRBV29-1 TRBD1 TRBJ2-7
TGCAGTGCAAAGACAGGACGTCGAACGACCTACAATGAGCAGTTCTTC CSAKTGRRTTYNEQFF NA TRBV20-1 NA TRBJ2-1
TGTGCCACCAGCAGAGAAGCAGGGGCTGAAGCTTTCTTT CATSREAGAEAFF NA TRBV15 NA TRBJ1-1
TGCAGCGTTGAAGATCGGAGCGTAAGCTCCTACAATGAGCAGTTCTTC CSVEDRSVSSYNEQFF NA TRBV29-1 NA TRBJ2-1
TGTGCCACCAGCAGAGTAACGGCGGGGGGAGGAGAGACCCAGTACTTC CATSRVTAGGGETQYF NA TRBV15 TRBD2 TRBJ2-5
TGCAGCGTTGAATCGACAGGGTCTGACGGCACTGAAGCTTTCTTT CSVESTGSDGTEAFF NA TRBV29-1 TRBD1 TRBJ1-1
TGCGCCAGCAGCTTGGGAGGGGTCGTCTACGAGCAGTACTTC CASSLGGVVYEQYF NA TRBV5-1 NA TRBJ2-7
TGCGCCAGCAGCCCGGGACTAGCGGGGGATCAAGAGACCCAGTACTTC CASSPGLAGDQETQYF NA TRBV4-1 TRBD2 TRBJ2-5
TGTGCCAGCAGTCTCTCGAGGGGAGATACGCAGTATTTT CASSLSRGDTQYF NA TRBV7-2 NA TRBJ2-3
TGCAGCGTTGAAGTTTTCGCGGGGTACAATGAGCAGTTCTTC CSVEVFAGYNEQFF few TRBV29-1 NA TRBJ2-1
TGTGCACATAGGCGGGAGAACACTGAAGCTTTCTTT CAHRRENTEAFF few TRBV10-3 NA TRBJ1-1
TGTGCCAGCAGCGTTAGCGGGAGGGCCTTGGATGAGCAGTTCTTC CASSVSGRALDEQFF NA TRBV9 TRBD2 TRBJ2-1
TGTGCCAGCAGTGAAGCGCTTAGCTGGGTGGGGGATACGCAGTATTTT CASSEALSWVGDTQYF few TRBV6-1 NA TRBJ2-3
TGTGCCATCAGTGAGTGGTCGACCCAACGGGTGACCCAGTACTTC CAISEWSTQRVTQYF NA TRBV10-3 NA TRBJ2-5
TGTGCCAGCAGCATCTCCTATAACACCGGGGAGCTGTTTTTT CASSISYNTGELFF once TRBV3-1 NA TRBJ2-2
TGTGCCATCAGGTCAACAGGGGTGATGCCCTACGAGCAGTACTTC CAIRSTGVMPYEQYF NA TRBV10-3 TRBD1 TRBJ2-7